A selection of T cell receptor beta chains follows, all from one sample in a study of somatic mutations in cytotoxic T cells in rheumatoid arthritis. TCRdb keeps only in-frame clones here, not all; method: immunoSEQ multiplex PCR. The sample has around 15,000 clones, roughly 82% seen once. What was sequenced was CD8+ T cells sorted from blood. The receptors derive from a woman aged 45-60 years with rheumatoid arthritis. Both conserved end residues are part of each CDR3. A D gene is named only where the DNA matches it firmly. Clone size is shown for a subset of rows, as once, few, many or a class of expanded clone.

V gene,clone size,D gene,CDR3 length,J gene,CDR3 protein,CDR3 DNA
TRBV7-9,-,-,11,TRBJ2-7,CASSTDYEQYF,TGTGCCAGCAGCACGGACTACGAGCAGTACTTC
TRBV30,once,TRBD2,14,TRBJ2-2,CAWRWTRNTGELFF,TGTGCCTGGAGGTGGACTAGAAACACCGGGGAGCTGTTTTTT
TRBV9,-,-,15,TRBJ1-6,CASSIGRPYNSPLHF,TGTGCCAGCAGCATTGGACGTCCCTATAATTCACCCCTCCACTTT
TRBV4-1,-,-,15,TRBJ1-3,CASSQELRSGNTIYF,TGCGCCAGCAGCCAAGAACTACGTTCTGGAAACACCATATATTTT
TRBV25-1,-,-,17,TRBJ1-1,CASSAPPQSPRGTEAFF,TGTGCCAGCAGCGCTCCCCCCCAGAGCCCGCGGGGCACTGAAGCTTTCTTT
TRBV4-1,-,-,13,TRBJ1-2,CASSVTGTYGYTF,TGCGCCAGCAGCGTCACAGGGACCTATGGCTACACCTTC
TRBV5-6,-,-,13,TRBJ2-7,CASSLDTSYEQYF,TGTGCCAGCAGCTTGGACACCTCCTACGAGCAGTACTTC
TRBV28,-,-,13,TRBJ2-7,CASSLGRTYEQYF,TGTGCCAGCAGTTTAGGAAGGACCTACGAGCAGTACTTC
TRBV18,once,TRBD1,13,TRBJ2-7,CASSPGQDYEQYF,TGTGCCAGCTCACCGGGACAGGACTACGAGCAGTACTTC
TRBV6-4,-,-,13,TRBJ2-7,CASSDNNSYEQYF,TGTGCCAGCAGTGACAACAATTCCTACGAGCAGTACTTC
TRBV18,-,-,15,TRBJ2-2,CASSPPVLNTGELFF,TGTGCCAGCTCACCACCAGTACTGAACACCGGGGAGCTGTTTTTT
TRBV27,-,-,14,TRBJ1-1,CASSFLGVGGEAFF,TGTGCCAGCAGTTTTTTGGGGGTAGGTGGTGAAGCTTTCTTT
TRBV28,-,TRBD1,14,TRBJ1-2,CASTRQGIIYGYTF,TGTGCCAGCACACGACAGGGTATCATCTATGGCTACACCTTC
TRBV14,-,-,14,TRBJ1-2,CASSQYQGSYGYTF,TGTGCCAGCAGCCAATACCAGGGGAGCTATGGCTACACCTTC
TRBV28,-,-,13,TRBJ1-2,CASSLTNNYGYTF,TGTGCCAGCAGTTTAACTAATAACTATGGCTACACCTTC
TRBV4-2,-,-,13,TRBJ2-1,CASSPVSGLEQFF,TGTGCCAGCAGCCCCGTATCGGGACTTGAGCAGTTCTTC
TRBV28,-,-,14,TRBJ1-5,CASRPTLSNQPQHF,TGTGCCAGCAGGCCCACCCTGAGCAATCAGCCCCAGCATTTT
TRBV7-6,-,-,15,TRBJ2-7,CASSLTAGDGHEQYF,TGTGCCAGCAGCTTAACGGCAGGGGATGGCCACGAGCAGTACTTC
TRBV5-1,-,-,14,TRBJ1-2,CASAQGRVEDGYTF,TGCGCCAGCGCACAAGGGCGTGTCGAAGATGGCTACACCTTC
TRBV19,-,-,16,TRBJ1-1,CASSNSLEPSLPEAFF,TGTGCCAGTAGTAATTCTTTGGAGCCCAGTTTGCCTGAAGCTTTCTTT
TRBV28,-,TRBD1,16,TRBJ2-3,CASSLRVRGPTDTQYF,TGTGCCAGCAGTTTAAGGGTGAGGGGGCCCACAGATACGCAGTATTTT
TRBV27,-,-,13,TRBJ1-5,CASRLYSNQPQHF,TGTGCCAGCAGGCTATATAGCAATCAGCCCCAGCATTTT
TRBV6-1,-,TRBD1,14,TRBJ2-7,CASSEGQGAEEQYF,TGTGCCAGCAGTGAAGGACAGGGGGCGGAAGAGCAGTACTTC
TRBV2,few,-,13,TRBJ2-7,CASSLRGSYEQYF,TGTGCCAGCAGCCTCCGAGGGAGTTACGAGCAGTACTTC
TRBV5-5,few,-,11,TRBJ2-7,CASSSPPEQYF,TGTGCCAGCAGCTCCCCTCCCGAGCAGTACTTC
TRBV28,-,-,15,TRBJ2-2,CASSSHGERTGELFF,TGTGCCAGCAGTTCCCATGGAGAGCGGACCGGGGAGCTGTTTTTT
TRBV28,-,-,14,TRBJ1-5,CASSLLVGNQPQHF,TGTGCCAGCAGTTTATTGGTTGGAAATCAGCCCCAGCATTTT
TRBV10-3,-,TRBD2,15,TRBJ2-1,CAIRTTSGSGGEQFF,TGTGCCATCAGGACCACTAGCGGGAGCGGTGGTGAGCAGTTCTTC
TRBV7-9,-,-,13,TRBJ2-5,CAGRVAGQETQYF,TGTGCCGGACGAGTTGCAGGCCAAGAGACCCAGTACTTC
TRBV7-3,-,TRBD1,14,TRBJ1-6,CASSLMGQNSPLHF,TGTGCCAGCAGCTTAATGGGACAGAATTCACCCCTCCACTTT
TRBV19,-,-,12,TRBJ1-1,CATKPRNTEAFF,TGTGCCACCAAACCCCGGAACACTGAAGCTTTCTTT
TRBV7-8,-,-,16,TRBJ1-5,CASSPPGLRGNQPQHF,TGTGCCAGCAGCCCGCCGGGGTTACGGGGAAATCAGCCCCAGCATTTT
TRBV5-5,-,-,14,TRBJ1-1,CASSLEGRNTEAFF,TGTGCCAGCAGCTTGGAAGGCAGGAACACTGAAGCTTTCTTT
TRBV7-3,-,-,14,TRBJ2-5,CASSQAGAEETQYF,TGTGCCAGCAGCCAGGCGGGGGCGGAGGAGACCCAGTACTTC
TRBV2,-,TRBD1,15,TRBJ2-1,CASSGGTGGINEQFF,TGTGCCAGCAGTGGTGGGACAGGGGGTATCAATGAGCAGTTCTTC
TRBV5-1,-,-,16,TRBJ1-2,CASSLEFGGGFNGYTF,TGCGCCAGCAGCTTGGAATTCGGGGGCGGTTTTAATGGCTACACCTTC